Below are 31 T cell receptor beta chains sequenced from a single sample in a study of CD4 T cells in relation to SARS-CoV-2 and coronaviruses. CD4+ T cells from unexposed donors were obtained before the COVID-19 pandemic (2011-2018). Data came from immunoSEQ multiplex PCR; TCRdb stores just in-frame clones and leaves some out. The sample includes some 65,000 clones, 80% to 90% seen only once; the top ten take roughly 1.5%. The sequenced material came from memory CD4+ T cells from PBMCs. Receptors were obtained from a human donor in good health.

V usage is TRBV5-1 and J usage is TRBJ2-1; D possibly corresponds to TRBD2 (5 bases). The CDR3 is 13 residues long. V was trimmed by 1 base and J by 6 bases, leaving 8 bases between them. The germline V gene encodes CDR1 SGHRS and CDR2 YFSETQ. Written as DNA, the CDR3 is TGCGCCAGCAGCTTGATGCTAGCCAATGAGCAGTTCTTC. Translated, it gives CASSLMLANEQFF.

The table lists this clone with a count of one. The gene calls are TRBV19 and TRBJ2-7; D is unclear. V shed 3 bases and J shed 0 bases, with 6 bases lying between them. The length of the CDR3 is 13 residues. Per the germline V gene, CDR1 is LNHDA and CDR2 is SQIVND (reference sequence). The CDR3 region has the DNA TGTGCCAGTAGTATGTACATCTCCTACGAGCAGTACTTC. This translates into CASSMYISYEQYF.

This chain joins TRBV29-1 and TRBJ1-1, with D possibly being TRBD1 (6 bases). CDR1 is SQVTM and CDR2 is ANQGSEA in the germline V gene. Trimming shortened V by 4 bases and J by 4 bases, and 16 bases separated the two germline ends. There are 14 residues in the CDR3. CDR3 in amino acids: CSVVGGAGATEAFF. In DNA form, the CDR3 reads TGCAGCGTTGTAGGCGGGGCAGGGGCCACTGAAGCTTTCTTT.

This chain connects TRBV29-1 to TRBJ2-5; TRBD1 is a possible D gene (5 bases). Germline V CDR1 and CDR2: SQVTM, ANQGSEA. The ends were cut back, 5 bases at V and 1 base at J, with 11 bases in the middle. The CDR3 is 13 residues long. This CDR3 reads CSVSSDSQETQYF. CDR3 DNA: TGCAGCGTTTCCTCAGACAGCCAAGAGACCCAGTACTTC.

The rearrangement joins TRBV3-1 (or the pseudogene TRBV3-2) to TRBJ2-1; the match to TRBD2 covers 12 bases. Looked up from germline, CDR1 is LGHDT and CDR2 is YNNKEL (reference sequence). V lost 2 bases to trimming and J lost 2 bases; unmatched junction nucleotides: 1. CDR3 length: 16 residues. The CDR3 region has the DNA TGTGCCAGCAGCCAAACTAGCGGGGGGACCTACAATGAGCAGTTCTTC. It translates to CASSQTSGGTYNEQFF.

V usage is TRBV19 and J usage is TRBJ2-6, with no clear D. V lost 11 bases and J 0 bases, leaving 5 bases between the germline ends. Germline V CDR1 and CDR2: LNHDA, SQIVND (reference sequence). The CDR3 is made up of 12 amino acids. The CDR3 DNA reads TGTGCCGTGATCTCTGGGGCCAACGTCCTGACTTTC. This sequence encodes CAVISGANVLTF.

The chain employs TRBV7-8 and TRBJ2-7, with D perhaps matching TRBD1 or TRBD2 (5 bases each). With 0 bases removed from V and 4 bases from J, the gap between germline ends came to 16 bases. Germline values: CDR1 SGHVS, CDR2 FQNEAQ. CDR3 length equals 16 residues. CDR3: CASSLALSGSKYEQYF. Written as DNA, the CDR3 is TGTGCCAGCAGCTTAGCTTTGTCAGGGAGCAAGTACGAGCAGTACTTC.

The chain is built from TRBV6-1 and TRBJ2-7, with 9 bases identical to TRBD1. V shed 4 bases, J shed 4 bases, and the junction held 14 bases outside the gene matches. In germline, CDR1 is MNHNS, CDR2 SASEGT. The length of the CDR3 is 17 residues. CDR3 sequence (DNA): TGTGCCAGCAGTGCCGCCGGGACAGGGAAACTCCGGTACGAGCAGTACTTC. It is translated as CASSAAGTGKLRYEQYF.

Concerning this clone itself: Other DNA sequences in this sample translate to the same CDR3. This chain joins TRBV9 and TRBJ2-7; the D is unclear. V was clipped by 3 bases and J by 0 bases, with 7 bases between them. CDR1 SGDLS and CDR2 YYNGEE come from the germline V gene. The CDR3 is 13 residues long. The CDR3 protein is CASSARSSYEQYF. CDR3 DNA sequence: TGTGCCAGCAGCGCACGATCCTCCTACGAGCAGTACTTC.

The chain carries TRBV2 and TRBJ2-2, with no clear D. Deletions cut 3 bases from V and 5 bases from J, with 7 bases between. Looked up from germline, CDR1 is SNHLY and CDR2 is FYNNEI. The length of the CDR3 is 13 residues. CDR3 sequence (DNA): TGTGCCAGCAGTGATAGGGTGACCGGGGAGCTGTTTTTT. It encodes CASSDRVTGELFF.

The chain uses TRBV9 and TRBJ2-3; D might be TRBD1 (6 bases). This CDR3 region has 13 residues. Germline V gene data show CDR1 as SGDLS and CDR2 as YYNGEE. Trimming removed 1 base at V and 3 bases at J, with 6 bases between. The CDR3 spells CASSVQGTDTQYF. DNA of the CDR3: TGTGCCAGCAGCGTACAGGGGACAGATACGCAGTATTTT.

In this sample, this clone turned up a few times. V is TRBV6-6 and J is TRBJ1-6, with D unresolved. The V gene's germline CDR1 is MNHNY and CDR2 SVGAGI (reference sequence). V was pared by 2 bases and J by 6 bases, with 5 bases between. The CDR3 has 13 residues. The CDR3 reads CASSYGVNSPLHF. CDR3 sequence (DNA): TGTGCCAGCAGTTACGGTGTTAATTCACCCCTCCACTTT.

The chain recombines TRBV30 with TRBJ2-3; no clear D gene. Trimming removed 5 bases at V and 2 bases at J, with 11 bases between. CDR3 length equals 13 residues. Germline lookup yields CDR1 GTSNPN and CDR2 SVGIG (reference sequence). The CDR3 DNA sequence: TGTGCCTGGGAGACGACCCTCACAGATACGCAGTATTTT. As protein: CAWETTLTDTQYF.

This rearrangement joins TRBV18 to TRBJ1-1; D is possibly TRBD1 (5 bases). The CDR3 runs to 15 residues. V lost 0 bases, J lost 4 bases, and 12 bases lay in between. Germline CDR1 reads KGHSH; CDR2 reads LQKENI. The CDR3 spells CASSPPPDTVTEAFF. In DNA, the CDR3 is TGTGCCAGCTCACCACCGCCGGACACCGTCACTGAAGCTTTCTTT.

V is TRBV27 and J is TRBJ2-1; the match to TRBD1 covers 8 bases. Germline lookup yields CDR1 MNHEY and CDR2 SMNVEV (reference sequence). There are 14 residues in the CDR3. V lost 10 bases, J lost 6 bases, and 11 bases stayed unmatched. The CDR3 spells CATRSQGAFNEQFF. The CDR3 DNA reads as TGTGCCACCCGGTCCCAGGGGGCCTTCAATGAGCAGTTCTTC.

The chain uses TRBV11-2 and TRBJ1-2, with D hard to call. V was cut by 0 bases and J by 4 bases, with 6 bases left in between. The CDR3 is 13 residues long. Germline V gene sequence: CDR1 SGHAT, CDR2 FQNNGV. The CDR3 protein is CASSLDRRYGYTF. In DNA, the CDR3 is TGTGCCAGCAGCTTAGATAGGCGCTATGGCTACACCTTC.

This clone appeared a single time. The V gene is TRBV29-1, the J gene TRBJ2-5; D is perhaps TRBD2 (5 bases). The length of the CDR3 is 12 residues. Germline V gives CDR1 SQVTM, CDR2 ANQGSEA. The V and J ends lost 4 bases and 2 bases respectively, with 8 bases between them. CDR3 amino acids: CSVGEIQETQYF. CDR3 sequence (DNA): TGCAGCGTTGGGGAGATACAAGAGACCCAGTACTTC.

The chain combines TRBV27 with TRBJ1-5, with a weak D call TRBD1 (6 bases). The CDR3 runs to 15 residues. V gave up 8 bases and J gave up 7 bases, with 21 bases separating them. Germline CDR1 reads MNHEY; CDR2 reads SMNVEV (reference sequence). CDR3 sequence reads: CASGSWGGASQPQHF. As DNA, the CDR3 is TGTGCCAGCGGATCCTGGGGGGGCGCGAGCCAGCCCCAGCATTTT.

The gene calls are TRBV28 and TRBJ1-2, with a weak D call TRBD1 (5 bases). CDR1 and CDR2 from the germline V gene are MDHEN and SYDVKM. The CDR3 is 17 amino acids. V was shortened by 5 bases and J by 1 base, with 20 bases between the two germline ends. Here the CDR3 reads CASSPPPGQGRNYGYTF. The CDR3 DNA reads as TGTGCCAGCAGTCCCCCCCCTGGGCAGGGCCGTAACTATGGCTACACCTTC.

The rearrangement links TRBV10-3 to TRBJ1-5; D not certain. The V gene lost 5 bases and the J gene lost 3 bases, with 5 bases spanning the gap. In germline, CDR1 is ENHRY, CDR2 SYGVKD. The CDR3 is made up of 12 amino acids. The CDR3 bases are TGTGCCATCAGTCGGGACAATCAGCCCCAGCATTTT. This sequence encodes CAISRDNQPQHF.

This clone was counted a single time. This sequence joins TRBV5-1 and TRBJ2-1; D is possibly TRBD1 (5 bases). The CDR3 spans 16 residues. The V gene's germline CDR1 is SGHRS and CDR2 YFSETQ. V was shortened by 0 bases and J by 3 bases, with 13 bases between the two germline ends. CDR3 protein: CASSLEDRFVYNEQFF. CDR3 nucleotides: TGCGCCAGCAGCTTGGAAGACAGATTCGTCTACAATGAGCAGTTCTTC.

This clone was found a few times. The rearrangement joins TRBV7-9 to TRBJ2-1, with D unresolved. CDR1 is SEHNR, CDR2 FQNEAQ, per germline (reference sequence). The CDR3 is 15 amino acids. V was trimmed by 5 bases and J by 2 bases, leaving 13 bases between them. DNA of the CDR3: TGTGCCAGCAGCCAAAATCTCCTCGCCTACAATGAGCAGTTCTTC. This translates into CASSQNLLAYNEQFF.

The rearrangement links TRBV6-2 or TRBV6-3 to TRBJ1-2, with 9 nucleotides matching TRBD1. In germline, CDR1 is MNHEY, CDR2 SVGEGT. The CDR3 runs to 14 residues. With V trimmed by 7 bases and J by 5 bases, 8 bases remained unmatched. CDR3 sequence: CASNPDRGFYGYTF. CDR3 coding DNA: TGTGCCAGCAACCCGGACAGGGGCTTTTATGGCTACACCTTC.

The rearrangement links TRBV7-2 to TRBJ2-5; D might be TRBD2 (5 bases). Germline CDR1 SGHTA, CDR2 FQGNSA. This CDR3 region has 16 residues. Trimming took off 3 bases at V and 2 bases at J, with 16 bases between the two ends. CDR3 DNA: TGTGCCAGCAGCTTGCGGAGGTTTTGGGAGCAAGAGACCCAGTACTTC. Encoded protein: CASSLRRFWEQETQYF.

The chain combines TRBV3-1 (or the pseudogene TRBV3-2) with TRBJ2-3; D gene ambiguous. Per germline, CDR1 LGHDT and CDR2 YNNKEL (reference sequence). CDR3 length: 14 residues. V dropped 5 bases and J dropped 5 bases, with 14 bases sitting between them. The CDR3 sequence is CASSRSSFGDTQYF. The CDR3 DNA is TGTGCCAGCAGCAGGAGTAGCTTTGGAGATACGCAGTATTTT.

The chain has TRBV6-5 and TRBJ1-6, with D perhaps TRBD1 (6 bases). This CDR3 region has 15 residues. Germline V gene lookup returns CDR1 MNHEY and CDR2 SVGAGI. Trimming left V 6 bases short and J 7 bases short, with 16 bases between. The DNA of the CDR3 is TGTGCCAGCAGGATGGGGGGCCCCAACAATTCACCCCTCCACTTT. It yields the protein CASRMGGPNNSPLHF.

The V call is TRBV5-4, the J call TRBJ1-1, with TRBD1 identical over 7 bases. J was trimmed by 5 bases and V by 0 bases; bases with no gene match: 7. Germline V lookup: CDR1 SGHNT, CDR2 YYREEE (reference sequence). The CDR3 is 15 residues long. The CDR3 reads CASSLEGRGVTEAFF. CDR3 sequence (DNA): TGTGCCAGCAGCTTGGAGGGCAGGGGGGTGACTGAAGCTTTCTTT.

This chain joins TRBV9 and TRBJ2-5; D gene uncertain. Trimming left V 2 bases short and J 5 bases short, with 13 bases between. Germline CDR1 is SGDLS and CDR2 is YYNGEE. The CDR3 is made up of 14 amino acids. This CDR3 reads CASSVTSSGETQYF. The CDR3 DNA follows: TGTGCCAGCAGCGTGACATCATCCGGGGAGACCCAGTACTTC.

The chain joins TRBV18 to TRBJ1-4; tentatively, D is TRBD1 (6 bases). CDR1 is KGHSH and CDR2 is LQKENI in the germline V gene. This CDR3 has 16 residues. V lost 2 bases, J lost 4 bases, and 14 bases lay in between. In DNA form, the CDR3 reads TGTGCCAGCTCACCATCGACAGGAACGATTAATGAAAAACTGTTTTTT. It codes for CASSPSTGTINEKLFF.

Concerning this clone: At one end the junction does not follow the germline gene, possibly because of a read error. The rearrangement joins TRBV20-1 to TRBJ2-7; no clear D. The CDR3 has 11 amino acids. The germline V gene has CDR1 DFQATT and CDR2 SNEGSKA (reference sequence). DNA of the CDR3: TGCAGCGCTACCCGATCCTACGAGCAGTACTTC. The encoded protein is CSATRSYEQYF.

The rearrangement links TRBV5-1 to TRBJ2-5; 7 bases are shared with TRBD2. In germline, CDR1 is SGHRS, CDR2 YFSETQ. This CDR3 region has 14 residues. After removal of 4 bases from V and 3 bases from J, the junction contained 6 bases not matched to a gene. CDR3 DNA: TGCGCCAGCAGCCCGGGAGGTGCCGAAGAGACCCAGTACTTC. Protein product: CASSPGGAEETQYF.